A single sample is the source of the 10 T cell receptor beta chains below, sequenced in a study of circulating tumor DNA in untreated peripheral T-cell lymphoma. Clones were sequenced by immunoSEQ multiplex PCR, and TCRdb holds only the in-frame ones, with some missing. The table includes about 7,000 clones, around 76% detected once. The source material was tumor tissue. Receptor source: a human donor with peripheral T-cell lymphoma.

The chain carries TRBV19 and TRBJ1-5; D might be TRBD1 (5 bases). The CDR3 extends over 18 amino acids. V lost 7 bases to trimming and J lost 0 bases, with 22 bases between them. Looked up from germline, CDR1 is LNHDA and CDR2 is SQIVND (reference sequence). The CDR3 here is CASTTIARGRYSNQPQHF. The CDR3, as DNA: TGTGCCAGTACCACTATCGCGAGGGGCCGTTATAGCAATCAGCCCCAGCATTTT.

The genes are TRBV6-8 and TRBJ2-2; D remains ambiguous. Trimming shortened V by 5 bases and J by 5 bases, and 9 bases separated the two germline ends. CDR1 and CDR2 from the germline V gene are MNHGY and SAAAGT. The CDR3 contains 13 residues. Here the CDR3 reads CASSPLGTGELFF. The CDR3 coding sequence is TGTGCCAGCAGTCCCCTTGGTACCGGGGAGCTGTTTTTT.

The chain joins TRBV7-1 to TRBJ1-1; D ambiguous. TRBV7-1 is marked as an open reading frame, function uncertain. CDR3 length equals 13 residues. Between the trimmed V and J ends, which lost 4 bases and 1 base, there was a span of 7 bases. The CDR3 bases are TGTGCCAGCAGCTTCACAAGGAACACTGAAGCTTTCTTT. This translates into CASSFTRNTEAFF.

This clone was observed once. The genes are TRBV10-3 and TRBJ1-4; 7 bases fit TRBD1. V was pared by 5 bases and J by 4 bases, with 7 bases of the junction left unmatched. CDR3 length equals 15 residues. Germline V lookup: CDR1 ENHRY, CDR2 SYGVKD. DNA for the CDR3: TGTGCCATCAGTCGAACTGCAGGGGGTAATGAAAAACTGTTTTTT. Its protein is CAISRTAGGNEKLFF.

This chain links TRBV28 with TRBJ2-1, with D tentatively TRBD1 or TRBD2 (6 bases each). The V end was cut by 2 bases, the J end by 9 bases, with 20 bases between. Germline-derived CDR1 and CDR2 are MDHEN and SYDVKM. This CDR3 region has 16 residues. CDR3 in DNA: TGTGCCAGCAGTTTAATGGGGGGCATGAGGTCTGGTGAGCAGTTCTTC. Its translation is CASSLMGGMRSGEQFF.

The chain uses TRBV6-8 and TRBJ2-1; possibly TRBD2 for D (5 bases). This CDR3 has 14 amino acids. The V gene's germline CDR1 is MNHGY and CDR2 SAAAGT. Trimming cost V 5 bases and J 4 bases, with 12 bases left between them. The CDR3 is CASSDGESYNEQFF. Written as DNA, the CDR3 is TGTGCCAGCAGTGACGGGGAGAGTTACAATGAGCAGTTCTTC.

The chain combines TRBV18 with TRBJ1-3; tentative D call: TRBD1 (6 bases). The CDR3 runs to 16 residues. The V and J ends lost 4 bases and 4 bases respectively, with 17 bases between them. Germline V lookup: CDR1 KGHSH, CDR2 LQKENI. The CDR3 DNA sequence: TGTGCCAGCTCACTATGGACAGACCTCTGGGGAAACACCATATATTTT. Its translation: CASSLWTDLWGNTIYF.

This chain links TRBV12-5 with TRBJ2-2; D possibly corresponds to TRBD2 (6 bases). Looked up from germline, CDR1 is LGHNT and CDR2 is FRNRAP. The CDR3 sequence is 15 residues long. The CDR3 DNA reads TGTGCCAGTTGGCGGGGCGGCACACCCACCGGGGAGCTGTTTTTT. It codes for CASWRGGTPTGELFF.

The rearrangement uses TRBV6-7 and TRBJ1-4; D perhaps matches TRBD1 (5 bases). TRBV6-7 is recorded as an ORF, its role being uncertain. V lost 8 bases, J lost 8 bases, and 9 bases lay in between. The CDR3 is made up of 11 amino acids. CDR3 protein: CASGGREKLFF. DNA of the CDR3: TGTGCCAGCGGGGGACGCGAAAAACTGTTTTTT.

The table lists this clone with a count of one. The rearrangement joins TRBV19 to TRBJ2-6; 7 positions agree with TRBD1. The CDR3 extends over 16 amino acids. CDR1 LNHDA and CDR2 SQIVND come from the germline V gene (reference sequence). V gave up 7 bases and J gave up 0 bases; unmatched junction bases: 6. Here the CDR3 reads CASTGQRNSGANVLTF. In DNA, the CDR3 is TGTGCCAGTACGGGACAGCGGAACTCTGGGGCCAACGTCCTGACTTTC. Complete variable domain (other parts from reference TRBV19 and TRBJ2-6): DGGITQSPKYLFRKEGQNVTLSCEQNLNHDAMYWYRQDPGQGLRLIYYSQIVNDFQKGDIAEGYSVSREKKESFPLTVTSAQKNPTAFYLCASTGQRNSGANVLTFGAGSRLTVL.